This T cell receptor (beta chain) was sequenced for a study of T-cell memory formation after mild COVID-19 (dated by TCRdb to the early 2020s). About the investigation overall: Most TCR sequence clusters were specific to one of the two donors. The cohort was made up of two young adult volunteers, one female and one male, who were previously healthy. In two donors, T-cell clones that expanded and contracted after mild COVID-19 were followed by sequencing TCRalpha and TCRbeta repertoires longitudinally. The paper's findings and limits, for the study overall: SARS-CoV-2 specificity was not confirmed for the second-wave clones peaking on day 37. From day 15 to 85, contracting clones showed balanced CD4/CD8 phenotypes, whereas a second wave of clones that expanded from day 15 to 37 leaned towards CD4+. Only a couple of mild cases were covered by the study, and larger cohorts that include severe cases with pre-infection samples were considered necessary. Some responding clones were detected in pre-infection memory, suggesting pre-existing cross-reactive memory T cells joined the SARS-CoV-2 response. Contracting CD4+ clones turned up mainly in the CM and EM memory subsets, whereas EMRA was where CD8+ clones were enriched.

Ficoll-Paque density gradient centrifugation was used to isolate PBMCs. TCRdb shows the sequencer as Illumina NovaSeq 6000. TCRalpha and TCRbeta cDNA libraries were built by 5'RACE with constant-segment primers, adding sample barcodes and unique molecular identifiers. Trizol reagent was used to extract RNA from every sample. The libraries were amplified in two PCR steps, and the second step added a second sample barcode and Illumina TruSeq adapters. Sequencing of libraries was performed on an Illumina NovaSeq with 2 x 150 bp paired-end reads. Under the source paper's analysis protocol: Reads were demultiplexed and collapsed into UMI-guided consensus sequences with migec v1.2.7. Using mixcr v2.1.11, the UMI consensuses were aligned to TRA and TRB V and J templates and assembled into clonotypes. Expanded or contracted clonotypes were those called significant by both edgeR and NoisET, with noise models trained on biological replicates. edgeR calls used a false discovery rate-adjusted p below 0.01 and a log2 fold-change threshold of 1. As an exploratory analysis of dynamics, max-normalized trajectories of the 1000 most abundant clonotypes were examined with PCA combined with hierarchical clustering. Separately sequenced CD4+ and CD8+ repertoires were used to assign a CD4 or CD8 phenotype to each responding clone. The public sequencing data were trimmed at Q25 with fastp and processed into clonotypes with MiXCR by TCRdb, which kept only in-frame beta chains. One record per CDR3 amino acid sequence lists the most common genes and DNA. The V and J calls come from TCRdb's annotation, not from the publication. For this sample the table gives a few hundred thousand distinct CDR3 sequences, of which around 15% were detected only once. Together, the top ten hold roughly 22% of the sample.

The table lists this clonotype with a few counts. Its antigen is still unknown. No much larger clonotype is one base removed from it; base qualities were not supplied. From cysteine to phenylalanine, the CDR3 is 15 amino acids long. CDR3 DNA only is kept here, 45 bases in frame from base 1. V is pruned by 1 base and J by 3 bases, leaving 5 bases of the junction without a gene match. The V and J segments used are TRBV12-3 or TRBV12-4 and TRBJ2-5, and 7 bases in between align with TRBD1. The receptor was derived from a man younger than 35 who had mild COVID-19 (a few samples of this study predate the infection). The sample titles of this study are shuffled in the database, so cell type and time point are left out; the donor was told from shared clones. The material sequenced was PBMCs or a T cell subset sorted from them (not recorded which). The encoded CDR3 is CASSLEQGREETQYF. The DNA reads as follows: TGTGCCAGCAGTTTAGAACAGGGGCGCGAAGAGACCCAGTACTTC.